This entry features one T cell receptor beta chain sequence. Antigen unknown. The data derive from a study of graft-versus-host responses after intestinal transplantation. Study summary: Recipients across the board were started on anti-thymocyte globulin induction, then kept on tacrolimus and steroids for 2 to 4 years.

Germline CDR1 reads MRHNA; CDR2 reads SNTAGT. With 2 bases removed from V and 5 bases from J, the gap between germline ends came to 11 bases. The CDR3 is made up of 14 amino acids. Findings of the study overall: Recipient marrow held GvH clones, some first seen in ileum or blood.

Assay used: immunoSEQ multiplex PCR; TCRdb lists only in-frame clones, some missing. The sample has roughly 100,000 clones, about 90% seen once; the top ten hold roughly 1%. The material was unstimulated CD4+ T cells sorted from spleen or lymph node cells, obtained before intestinal transplant. The sequence was obtained from a human donor who received an intestinal transplant. The chain uses TRBV6-4 and TRBJ2-3, with D perhaps TRBD2 (5 bases). CDR3: CASSDGGYGDTQYF. Written as DNA, the CDR3 is TGTGCCAGCAGTGACGGCGGGTATGGAGATACGCAGTATTTT.